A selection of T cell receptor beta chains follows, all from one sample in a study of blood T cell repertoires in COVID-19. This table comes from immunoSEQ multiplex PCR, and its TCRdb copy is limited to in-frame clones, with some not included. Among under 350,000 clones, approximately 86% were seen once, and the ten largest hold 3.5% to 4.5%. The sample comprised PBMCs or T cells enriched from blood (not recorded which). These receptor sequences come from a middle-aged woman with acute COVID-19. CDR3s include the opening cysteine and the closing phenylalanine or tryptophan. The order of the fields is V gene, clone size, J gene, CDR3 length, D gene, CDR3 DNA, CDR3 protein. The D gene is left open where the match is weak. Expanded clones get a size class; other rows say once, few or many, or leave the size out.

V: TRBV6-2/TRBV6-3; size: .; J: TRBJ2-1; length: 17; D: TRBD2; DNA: TGTGCCAGCAGTTATATTCTAGCGGGTTACTCCTACAATGAGCAGTTCTTC; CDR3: CASSYILAGYSYNEQFF
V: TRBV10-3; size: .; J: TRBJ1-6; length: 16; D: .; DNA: TGTGCCATCAGTGAGTCAGGTCAGGCTTATAATTCACCCCTCCACTTT; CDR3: CAISESGQAYNSPLHF
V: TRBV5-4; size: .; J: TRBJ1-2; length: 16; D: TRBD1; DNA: TGTGCCAGCAGCCGCGGACAGGGGACTTCTAACTATGGCTACACCTTC; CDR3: CASSRGQGTSNYGYTF
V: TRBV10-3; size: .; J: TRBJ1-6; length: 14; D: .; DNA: TGTGCCATCAGGAGGACTGGGGATAATTCACCCCTCCACTTT; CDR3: CAIRRTGDNSPLHF
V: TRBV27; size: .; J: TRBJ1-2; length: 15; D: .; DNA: TGTGCCAGCAGTTTATCCCCGCGGGTAGACTATGGCTACACCTTC; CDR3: CASSLSPRVDYGYTF
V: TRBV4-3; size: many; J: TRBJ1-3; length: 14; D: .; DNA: TGCGCCAGCAGCCAGAGGGAAGTCGGAAACACCATATATTTT; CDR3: CASSQREVGNTIYF
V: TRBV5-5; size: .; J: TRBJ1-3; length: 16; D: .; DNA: TGTGCCAGCAGCCCCCGCGGGGCGTACTCTGGAAACACCATATATTTT; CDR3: CASSPRGAYSGNTIYF
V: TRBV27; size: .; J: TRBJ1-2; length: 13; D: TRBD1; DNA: TGTGCCAGCAGCCGGAGACAGGGTGACGGCTACACCTTC; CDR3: CASSRRQGDGYTF
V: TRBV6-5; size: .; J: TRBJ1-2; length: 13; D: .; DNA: TGTGCCAGCAGCCTAGGATTGAACTATGGCTACACCTTC; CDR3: CASSLGLNYGYTF
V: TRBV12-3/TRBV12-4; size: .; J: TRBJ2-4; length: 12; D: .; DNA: TGCCCCCATTACATAGCCAAAAACATTCAGTACTTC; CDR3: CPHYIAKNIQYF
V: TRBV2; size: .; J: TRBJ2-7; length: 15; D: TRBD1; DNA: TGTGCCAGCAGCCTGACAGGGGGCGCAAGAAACGAGCAGTACTTC; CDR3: CASSLTGGARNEQYF
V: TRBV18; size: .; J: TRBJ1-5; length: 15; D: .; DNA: TGTGCCAGCTCCCCTCAGGGGCAGATGAATCAGCCCCAGCATTTT; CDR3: CASSPQGQMNQPQHF
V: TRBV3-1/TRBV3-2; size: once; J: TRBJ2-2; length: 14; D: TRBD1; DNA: TGTGCCAGCAGTGACAGGGGAAACACCGGGGAGCTGTTTTTT; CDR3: CASSDRGNTGELFF
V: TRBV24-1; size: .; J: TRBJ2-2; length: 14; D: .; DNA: TGTGCCACCAGTGACAACGACAGATCCGGGGAGCTGTTTTTT; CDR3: CATSDNDRSGELFF
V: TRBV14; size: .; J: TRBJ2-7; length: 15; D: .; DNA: TGTGCCAGCAGCCAGCGGATTACAGGGTTCTACGAGCAGTACTTC; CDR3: CASSQRITGFYEQYF
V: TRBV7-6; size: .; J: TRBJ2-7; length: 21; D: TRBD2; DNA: TGTGCCAGCAGCTCCTCAGCCCCCTCGGGACTAGCGGGAAGTAGCTCCTACGAGCAGTACTTC; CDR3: CASSSSAPSGLAGSSSYEQYF
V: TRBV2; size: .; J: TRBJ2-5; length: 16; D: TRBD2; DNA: TGTGCCAGCAGTGAGGGTAGCGGGAAGAACCAAGAGACCCAGTACTTC; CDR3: CASSEGSGKNQETQYF
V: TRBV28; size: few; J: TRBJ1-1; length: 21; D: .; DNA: TGTGCCAGCAGTTTAAGAGGAGTCTACGGCGGGGGCGGCTCGATGAACACTGAAGCTTTCTTT; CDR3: CASSLRGVYGGGGSMNTEAFF
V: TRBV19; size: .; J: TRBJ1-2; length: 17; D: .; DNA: TGTGCCAGTAGTATAAATCGGGGCAGCGGGGGGAACTATGGCTACACCTTC; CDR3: CASSINRGSGGNYGYTF
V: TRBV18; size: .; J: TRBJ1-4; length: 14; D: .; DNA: TGTGCCAGCTCACCAACCGGGACTGGTGAAAAACTGTTTTTT; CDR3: CASSPTGTGEKLFF
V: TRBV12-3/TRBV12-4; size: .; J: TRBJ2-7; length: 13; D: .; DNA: TGTGCCAGCAGTTTGGTGAGCTCCTACGAGCAGTACTTC; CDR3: CASSLVSSYEQYF
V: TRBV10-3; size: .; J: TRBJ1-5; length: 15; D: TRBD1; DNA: TGTGCCATCAGTGGGGGACAGGGAGGGGAGCAGCCCCAGCATTTT; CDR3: CAISGGQGGEQPQHF
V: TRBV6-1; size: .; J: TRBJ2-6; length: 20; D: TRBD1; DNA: TGTGCCAGCAGTGAATTAGCCGTGGGGACAGGAGGCTCTGGGGCCAACGTCCTGACTTTC; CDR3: CASSELAVGTGGSGANVLTF
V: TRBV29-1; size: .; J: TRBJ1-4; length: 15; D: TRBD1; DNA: TGCACCGAAATTCCGGGACAGGGTACGTATGAAAAACTGTTTTTT; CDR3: CTEIPGQGTYEKLFF
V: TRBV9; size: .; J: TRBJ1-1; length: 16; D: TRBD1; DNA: TGTGCCAGCAGCCTTGGACAGGGGGCAAGCGGCACTGAAGCTTTCTTT; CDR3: CASSLGQGASGTEAFF
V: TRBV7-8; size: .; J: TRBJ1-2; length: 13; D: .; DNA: TGTGCCAGCAGCCCCCCCGCCGACTATGCCTACACCTTC; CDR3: CASSPPADYAYTF
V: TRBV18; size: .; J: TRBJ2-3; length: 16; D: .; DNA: TGTGCCAGCTCACCGGCAGGGGCCCTAAGCACAGATACGCAGTATTTT; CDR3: CASSPAGALSTDTQYF
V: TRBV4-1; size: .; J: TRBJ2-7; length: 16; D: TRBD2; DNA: TGCGCCAGCAGCCAAGGCCTAGCGGGGGGCGCGTACGAGCAGTACTTC; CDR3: CASSQGLAGGAYEQYF
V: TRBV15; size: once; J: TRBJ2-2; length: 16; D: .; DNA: TGTGCCACCAGCAGAACAAGCGGAGGAGGGACCGGGGAGCTGTTTTTT; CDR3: CATSRTSGGGTGELFF